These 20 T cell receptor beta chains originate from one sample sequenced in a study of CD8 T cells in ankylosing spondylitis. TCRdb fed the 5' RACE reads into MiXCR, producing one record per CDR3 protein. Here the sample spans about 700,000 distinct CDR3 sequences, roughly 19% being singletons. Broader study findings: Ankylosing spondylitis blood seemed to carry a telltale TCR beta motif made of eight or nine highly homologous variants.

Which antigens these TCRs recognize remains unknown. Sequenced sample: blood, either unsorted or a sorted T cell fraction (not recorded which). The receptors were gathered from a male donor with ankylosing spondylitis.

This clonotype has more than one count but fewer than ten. CDR3 sequence (DNA): TGTGCCAGCATCCCCGGGGCTAGCTCCTACAATGAGCAGTTCTTC. Its translation is CASIPGASSYNEQFF. V and J are TRBV27 and TRBJ2-1; D possibly uses TRBD1 or TRBD2 (5 bases each). Trimming stripped 7 bases from V and 0 bases from J, with 13 bases between. The CDR3 runs 15 residues. CDR1 and CDR2 from the germline V gene are MNHEY and SMNVEV (reference sequence).

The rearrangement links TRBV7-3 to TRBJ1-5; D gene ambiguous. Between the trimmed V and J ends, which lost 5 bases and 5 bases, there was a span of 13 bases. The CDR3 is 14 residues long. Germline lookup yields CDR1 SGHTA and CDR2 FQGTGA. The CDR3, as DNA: TGTGCCAGCAGCCCCATCGGTGGCGATCAGCCCCAGCATTTT. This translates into CASSPIGGDQPQHF.

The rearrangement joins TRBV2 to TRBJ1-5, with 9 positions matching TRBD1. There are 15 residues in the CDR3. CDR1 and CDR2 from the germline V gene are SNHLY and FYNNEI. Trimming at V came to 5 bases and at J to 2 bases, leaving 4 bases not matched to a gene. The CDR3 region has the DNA TGTGCCAGCAGTACTCGGACAGGGGGCAATCAGCCCCAGCATTTT. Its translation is CASSTRTGGNQPQHF.

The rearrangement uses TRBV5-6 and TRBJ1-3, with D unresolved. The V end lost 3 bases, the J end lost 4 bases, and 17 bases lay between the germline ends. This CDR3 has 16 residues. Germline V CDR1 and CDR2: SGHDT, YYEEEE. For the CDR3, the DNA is TGTGCCAGCAGCTCGCGGCCCTTTACATCAGGAAACACCATATATTTT. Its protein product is CASSSRPFTSGNTIYF.

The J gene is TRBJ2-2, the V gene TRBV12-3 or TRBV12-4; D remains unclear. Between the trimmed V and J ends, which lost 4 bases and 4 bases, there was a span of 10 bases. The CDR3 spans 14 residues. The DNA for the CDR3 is TGTGCCAGCAGTTCGTCCAGACCCACCGGGGAGCTGTTTTTT. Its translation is CASSSSRPTGELFF.

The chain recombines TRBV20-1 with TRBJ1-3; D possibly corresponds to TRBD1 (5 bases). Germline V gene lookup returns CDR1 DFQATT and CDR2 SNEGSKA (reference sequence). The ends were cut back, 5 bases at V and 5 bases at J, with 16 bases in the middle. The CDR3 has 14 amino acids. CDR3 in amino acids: CSARGQGGRNTIYF. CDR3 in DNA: TGCAGTGCTCGAGGGCAGGGCGGTAGAAACACCATATATTTT.

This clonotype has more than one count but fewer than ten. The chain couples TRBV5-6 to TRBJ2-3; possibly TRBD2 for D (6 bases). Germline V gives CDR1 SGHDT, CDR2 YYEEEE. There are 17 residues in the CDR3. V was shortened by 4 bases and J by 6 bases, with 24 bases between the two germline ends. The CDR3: CASSVLPGSPSGDTQYF. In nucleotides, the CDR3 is TGTGCCAGCAGCGTTCTCCCCGGGAGCCCCTCGGGGGATACGCAGTATTTT. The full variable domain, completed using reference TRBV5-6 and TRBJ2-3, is DAGVTQSPTHLIKTRGQQVTLRCSPKSGHDTVSWYQQALGQGPQFIFQYYEEEERQRGNFPDRFSGHQFPNYSSELNVNALLLGDSALYLCASSVLPGSPSGDTQYFGPGTRLTVL.

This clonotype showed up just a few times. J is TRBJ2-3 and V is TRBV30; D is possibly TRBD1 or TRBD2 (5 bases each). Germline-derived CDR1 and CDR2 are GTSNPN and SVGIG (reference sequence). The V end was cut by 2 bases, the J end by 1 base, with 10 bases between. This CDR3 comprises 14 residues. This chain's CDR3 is CAWSKGSGTDTQYF. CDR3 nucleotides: TGTGCCTGGAGTAAGGGGAGTGGCACAGATACGCAGTATTTT.

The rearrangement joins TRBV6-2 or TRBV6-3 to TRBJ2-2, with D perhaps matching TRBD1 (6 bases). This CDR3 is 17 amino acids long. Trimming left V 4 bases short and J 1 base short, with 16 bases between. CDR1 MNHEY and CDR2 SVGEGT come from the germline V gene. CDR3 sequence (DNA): TGTGCCAGCAGTTTGATACCCGGGACACTGAACACCGGGGAGCTGTTTTTT. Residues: CASSLIPGTLNTGELFF.

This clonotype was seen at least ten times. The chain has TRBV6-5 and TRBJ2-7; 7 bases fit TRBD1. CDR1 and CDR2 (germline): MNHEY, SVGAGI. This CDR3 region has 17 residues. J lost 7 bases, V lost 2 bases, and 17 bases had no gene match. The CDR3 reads CASSYTKLTGASDEQYF. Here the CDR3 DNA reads TGTGCCAGCAGTTACACCAAGCTTACAGGGGCCAGCGATGAGCAGTACTTC.

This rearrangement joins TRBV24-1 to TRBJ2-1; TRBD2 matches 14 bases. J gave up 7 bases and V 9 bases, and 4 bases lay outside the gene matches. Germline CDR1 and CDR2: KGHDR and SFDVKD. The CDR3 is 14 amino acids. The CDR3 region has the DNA TGTGCCACCCGAGGGACTAGCGGGAGTAATGAGCAGTTCTTC. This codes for CATRGTSGSNEQFF.

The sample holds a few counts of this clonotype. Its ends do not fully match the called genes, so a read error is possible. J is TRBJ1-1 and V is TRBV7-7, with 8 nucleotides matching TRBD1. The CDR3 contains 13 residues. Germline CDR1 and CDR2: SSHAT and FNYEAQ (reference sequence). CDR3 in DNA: TGTGCTAGCACCTACAGGGGGGGCAATGAAGCTTTCTTT. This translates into CASTYRGGNEAFF.

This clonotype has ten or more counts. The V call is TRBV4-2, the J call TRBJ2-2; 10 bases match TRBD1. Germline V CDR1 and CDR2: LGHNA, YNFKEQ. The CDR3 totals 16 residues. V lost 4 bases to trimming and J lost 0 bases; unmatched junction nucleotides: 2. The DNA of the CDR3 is TGTGCCAGCAGCCCCGGACAGGGGGCGAACACCGGGGAGCTGTTTTTT. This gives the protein CASSPGQGANTGELFF.

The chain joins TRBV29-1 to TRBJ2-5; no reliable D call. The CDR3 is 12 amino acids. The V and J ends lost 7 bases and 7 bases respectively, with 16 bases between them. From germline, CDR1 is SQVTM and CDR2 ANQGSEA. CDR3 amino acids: CSALSESVTQYF. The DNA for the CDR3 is TGCAGCGCCCTAAGCGAGTCAGTGACCCAGTACTTC.

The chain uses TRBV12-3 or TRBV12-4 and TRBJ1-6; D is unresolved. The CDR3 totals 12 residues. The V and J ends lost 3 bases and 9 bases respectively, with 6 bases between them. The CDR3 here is CASSLYPSPLHF. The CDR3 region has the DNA TGTGCCAGCAGTTTGTATCCTTCACCCCTCCACTTT.

The CDR3 loop reads CASSQPGGNQETQYF. CDR3 nucleotides: TGCGCCAGCAGCCAACCCGGGGGGAACCAAGAGACCCAGTACTTC. The chain has TRBV4-1 and TRBJ2-5; TRBD2 matches at 7 bases. V trimming: 2 bases; J trimming: 0 bases; junction bases outside the gene matches: 3. The CDR3 runs to 15 residues. Germline CDR1 and CDR2: MGHRA and YSYEKL.

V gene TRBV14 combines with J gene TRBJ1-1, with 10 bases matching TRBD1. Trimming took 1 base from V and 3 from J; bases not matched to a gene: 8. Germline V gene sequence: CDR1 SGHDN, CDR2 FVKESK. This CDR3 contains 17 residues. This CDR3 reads CASSQAGQGIGYTEAFF. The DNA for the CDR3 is TGTGCCAGCAGCCAAGCGGGACAGGGGATTGGGTACACTGAAGCTTTCTTT.

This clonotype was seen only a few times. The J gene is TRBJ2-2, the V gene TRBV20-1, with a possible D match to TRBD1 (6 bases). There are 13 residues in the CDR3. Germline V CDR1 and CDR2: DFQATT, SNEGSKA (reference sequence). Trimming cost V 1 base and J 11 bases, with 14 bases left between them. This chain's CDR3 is CSARGLDSPELFF. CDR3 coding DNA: TGCAGTGCTAGAGGCCTGGACAGTCCCGAGCTGTTTTTT.

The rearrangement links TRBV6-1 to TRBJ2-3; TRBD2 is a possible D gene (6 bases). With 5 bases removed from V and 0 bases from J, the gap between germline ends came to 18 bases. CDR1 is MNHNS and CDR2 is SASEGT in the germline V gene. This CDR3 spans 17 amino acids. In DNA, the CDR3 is TGTGCCAGCAGTAACAGCGGGCTCGGCATTAGCACAGATACGCAGTATTTT. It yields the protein CASSNSGLGISTDTQYF.

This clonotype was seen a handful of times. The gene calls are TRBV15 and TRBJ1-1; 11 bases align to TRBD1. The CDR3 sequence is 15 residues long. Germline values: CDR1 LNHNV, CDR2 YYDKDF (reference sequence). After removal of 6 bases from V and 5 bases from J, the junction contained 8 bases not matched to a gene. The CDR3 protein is CATSSGTGGKTEAFF. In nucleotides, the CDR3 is TGTGCCACCAGTTCCGGGACAGGGGGAAAAACTGAAGCTTTCTTT. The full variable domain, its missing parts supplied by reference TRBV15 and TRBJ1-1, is DAMVIQNPRYQVTQFGKPVTLSCSQTLNHNVMYWYQQKSSQAPKLLFHYYDKDFNNEADTPDNFQSRRPNTSFCFLDIRSPGLGDTAMYLCATSSGTGGKTEAFFGQGTRLTVV.